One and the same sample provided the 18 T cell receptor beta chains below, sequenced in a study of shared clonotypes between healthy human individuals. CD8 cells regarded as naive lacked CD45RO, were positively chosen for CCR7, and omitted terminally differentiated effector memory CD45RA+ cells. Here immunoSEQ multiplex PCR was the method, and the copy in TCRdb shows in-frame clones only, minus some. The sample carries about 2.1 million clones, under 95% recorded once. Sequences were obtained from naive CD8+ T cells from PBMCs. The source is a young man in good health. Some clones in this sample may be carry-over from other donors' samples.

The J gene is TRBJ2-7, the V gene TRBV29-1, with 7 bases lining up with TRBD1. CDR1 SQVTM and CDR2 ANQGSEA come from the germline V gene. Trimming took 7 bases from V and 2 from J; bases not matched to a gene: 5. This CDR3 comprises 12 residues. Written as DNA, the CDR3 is TGCAGCGGGATGACAGGGACCTACGAGCAGTACTTC. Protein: CSGMTGTYEQYF.

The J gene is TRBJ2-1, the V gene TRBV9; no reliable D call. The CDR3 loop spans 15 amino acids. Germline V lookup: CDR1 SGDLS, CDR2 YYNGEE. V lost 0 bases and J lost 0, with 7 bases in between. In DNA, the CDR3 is TGTGCCAGCAGCGTAGCGGCCAGCTCCTACAATGAGCAGTTCTTC. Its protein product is CASSVAASSYNEQFF.

This CDR3 is CASSQTGLGANVLTF. CDR3 DNA sequence: TGTGCCAGTAGCCAAACGGGGCTTGGGGCCAACGTCCTGACTTTC. This chain joins TRBV19 and TRBJ2-6, with D perhaps assigned TRBD1 or TRBD2 (5 bases each). Deletions cut 6 bases from V and 3 bases from J, with 12 bases between. This CDR3 has 15 amino acids. Germline V gene sequence: CDR1 LNHDA, CDR2 SQIVND (reference sequence).

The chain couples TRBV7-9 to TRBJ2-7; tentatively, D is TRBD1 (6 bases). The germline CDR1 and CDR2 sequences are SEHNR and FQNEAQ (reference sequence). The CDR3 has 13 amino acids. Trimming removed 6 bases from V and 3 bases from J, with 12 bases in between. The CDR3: CASSPRGNYEQYF. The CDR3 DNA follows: TGTGCCAGCAGTCCGAGGGGGAACTACGAGCAGTACTTC.

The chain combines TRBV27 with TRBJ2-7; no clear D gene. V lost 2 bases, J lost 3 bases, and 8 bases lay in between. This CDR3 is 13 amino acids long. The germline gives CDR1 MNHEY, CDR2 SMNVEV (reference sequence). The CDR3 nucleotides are TGTGCCAGCAGTTTAGTCGTAGACTACGAGCAGTACTTC. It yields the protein CASSLVVDYEQYF.

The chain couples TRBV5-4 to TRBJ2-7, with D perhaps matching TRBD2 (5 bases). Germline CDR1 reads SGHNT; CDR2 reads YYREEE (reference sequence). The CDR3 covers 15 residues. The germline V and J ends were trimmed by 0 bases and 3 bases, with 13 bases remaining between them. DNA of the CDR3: TGTGCCAGCAGCTTGGCCAAGGAGGTCAACTACGAGCAGTACTTC. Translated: CASSLAKEVNYEQYF.

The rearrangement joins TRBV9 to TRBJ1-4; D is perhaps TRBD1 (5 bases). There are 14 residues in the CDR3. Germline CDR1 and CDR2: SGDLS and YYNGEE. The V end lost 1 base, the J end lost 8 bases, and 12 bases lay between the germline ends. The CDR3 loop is CASSVYDSQEKLFF. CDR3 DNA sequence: TGTGCCAGCAGCGTATATGACAGTCAGGAAAAACTGTTTTTT.

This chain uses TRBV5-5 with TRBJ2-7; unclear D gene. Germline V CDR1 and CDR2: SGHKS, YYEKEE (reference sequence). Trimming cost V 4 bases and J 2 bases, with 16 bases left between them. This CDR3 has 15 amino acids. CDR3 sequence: CASSPTPKNTYEQYF. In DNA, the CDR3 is TGTGCCAGCAGCCCGACACCGAAAAATACCTACGAGCAGTACTTC.

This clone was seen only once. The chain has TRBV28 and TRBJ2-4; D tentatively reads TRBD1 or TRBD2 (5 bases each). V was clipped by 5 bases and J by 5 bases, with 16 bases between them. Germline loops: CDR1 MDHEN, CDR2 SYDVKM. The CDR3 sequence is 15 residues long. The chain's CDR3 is CASSPIRGPENIQYF. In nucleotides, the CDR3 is TGTGCCAGCAGTCCCATCCGGGGCCCAGAAAACATTCAGTACTTC.

The CDR3: CASSLRSPGQSYNEQFF. In DNA, the CDR3 is TGTGCCAGCAGCTTGAGATCTCCGGGACAGTCCTACAATGAGCAGTTCTTC. The chain uses TRBV7-9 and TRBJ2-1; 7 bases fit TRBD1. CDR3 size: 17 residues. In germline, CDR1 is SEHNR, CDR2 FQNEAQ (reference sequence). With V trimmed by 3 bases and J by 1 base, 9 bases remained unmatched.

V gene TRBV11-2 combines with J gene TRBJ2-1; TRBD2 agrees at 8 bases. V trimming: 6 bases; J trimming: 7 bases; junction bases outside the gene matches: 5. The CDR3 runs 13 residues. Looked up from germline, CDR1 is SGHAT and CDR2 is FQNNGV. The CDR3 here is CASRERERNEQFF. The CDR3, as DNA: TGTGCCAGCAGAGAGCGGGAGAGGAATGAGCAGTTCTTC.

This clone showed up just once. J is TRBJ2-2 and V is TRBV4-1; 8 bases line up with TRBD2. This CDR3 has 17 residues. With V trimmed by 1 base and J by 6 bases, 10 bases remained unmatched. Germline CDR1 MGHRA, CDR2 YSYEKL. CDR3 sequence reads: CASSQVAGRAVAGELFF. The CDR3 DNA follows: TGCGCCAGCAGCCAAGTAGCCGGGAGGGCCGTGGCCGGGGAGCTGTTTTTT.

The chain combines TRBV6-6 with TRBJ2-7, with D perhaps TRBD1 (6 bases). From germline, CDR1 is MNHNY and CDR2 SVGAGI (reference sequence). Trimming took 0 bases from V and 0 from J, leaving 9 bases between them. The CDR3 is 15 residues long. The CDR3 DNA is TGTGCCAGCAGTTACTCCCGGGACAACTCCTACGAGCAGTACTTC. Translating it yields CASSYSRDNSYEQYF.

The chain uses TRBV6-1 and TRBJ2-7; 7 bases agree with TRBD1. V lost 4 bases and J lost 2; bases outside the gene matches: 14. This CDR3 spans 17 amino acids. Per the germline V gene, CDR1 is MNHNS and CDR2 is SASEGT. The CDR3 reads CASSGSLMGQLTYEQYF. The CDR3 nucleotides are TGTGCCAGCAGTGGATCTCTTATGGGACAGCTCACCTACGAGCAGTACTTC.

The CDR3 DNA is TGTGCCAGCAGTTACTCGTGGGAATCCTACGAGCAGTACTTC. Protein product: CASSYSWESYEQYF. The rearrangement joins TRBV6-5 to TRBJ2-7; D remains unclear. The V and J ends lost 0 bases and 1 base respectively, with 7 bases between them. Germline V gene sequence: CDR1 MNHEY, CDR2 SVGAGI. The CDR3 is made up of 14 amino acids.

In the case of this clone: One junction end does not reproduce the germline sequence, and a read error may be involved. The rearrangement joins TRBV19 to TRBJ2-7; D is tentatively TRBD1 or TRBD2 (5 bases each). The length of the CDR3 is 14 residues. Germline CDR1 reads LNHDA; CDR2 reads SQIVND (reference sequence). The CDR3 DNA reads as TGTGCCAGTAGTATCCGGGGCTGGTCCTCCGAGCAGTACTTC. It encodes CASSIRGWSSEQYF.

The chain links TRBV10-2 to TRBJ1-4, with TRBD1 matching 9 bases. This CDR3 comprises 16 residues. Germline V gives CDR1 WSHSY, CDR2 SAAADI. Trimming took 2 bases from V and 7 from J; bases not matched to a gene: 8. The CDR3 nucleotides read TGCGCCAGCAGTGAGACACACAGGGGGCGACCTGAAAAACTGTTTTTT. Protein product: CASSETHRGRPEKLFF.

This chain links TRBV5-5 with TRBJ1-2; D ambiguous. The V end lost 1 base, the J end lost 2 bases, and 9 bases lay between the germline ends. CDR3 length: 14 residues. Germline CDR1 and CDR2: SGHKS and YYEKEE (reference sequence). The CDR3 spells CASSLSAGNYGYTF. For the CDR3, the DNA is TGTGCCAGCAGCTTGTCGGCAGGAAACTATGGCTACACCTTC.